The present T cell receptor (beta chain) was sequenced within a study of shared clonotypes between healthy human individuals. Study context: There were three CD4 naive, three CD4 memory, two CD8 naive and one CD8 memory plates per donor. Study-level findings and limits: It was the non-shared clonotypes that had lower generation probabilities than clonotypes shared by all four donors. Several donors shared approximately 5% of their naive CD4 clonotypes.

Turning to this clone: Antigen unknown.

Clones were sequenced by immunoSEQ multiplex PCR, and TCRdb holds only the in-frame ones, with some missing. Here the sample spans around 2.1 million clones, more than 90% being singletons. The CDR3 runs to 16 residues. The trim removed 11 bases at V and 4 bases at J, leaving 10 bases unmatched. Germline loops: CDR1 ENHRY, CDR2 SYGVKD. The sequence was collected from a man aged 18 to 35 in good health. The V and J genes are TRBV10-3 and TRBJ2-1; 14 positions match TRBD2. The sequenced material came from naive CD4+ T cells sorted from blood. Noted subset: CD45RA+ positively selected. In DNA form, the CDR3 reads TGTGCCGTATCTACCGGGACTAGCGGGAGATACAATGAGCAGTTCTTC. It encodes CAVSTGTSGRYNEQFF.